The 2 T cell receptor beta chains below all came from one sample that was sequenced in a study of early T cells in non-severe SARS-CoV-2 infection. TCRdb used MiXCR to reprocess the 5' RACE reads, holding one entry per CDR3 protein. The sample holds about 69,000 distinct CDR3 sequences, 4.6% seen once. This specimen was whole blood, taken at baseline. These receptors all come from an adult who was a healthcare worker with PCR-confirmed SARS-CoV-2 infection or an uninfected control (not recorded which). The donor label of this sample is uncertain.

This clonotype has more than one count but fewer than ten. The gene calls are TRBV19 and TRBJ2-3; D may correspond to TRBD1 or TRBD2 (6 bases each). The CDR3 spans 15 residues. The germline V gene encodes CDR1 LNHDA and CDR2 SQIVND (reference sequence). V was pared by 4 bases and J by 1 base, with 12 bases between. The CDR3 DNA reads TGTGCCAGTAGTAGTTGGGGGGCCGGCACAGATACGCAGTATTTT. Its protein is CASSSWGAGTDTQYF.

The sample holds many counts of this clonotype. The rearrangement uses TRBV7-8 and TRBJ1-1, with D possibly TRBD1 on 5 matching bases. Germline V gene data show CDR1 as SGHVS and CDR2 as FQNEAQ. The CDR3 runs to 15 residues. Trimming stripped 1 base from V and 0 bases from J, with 9 bases between. The CDR3 here is CASSLGDSLNTEAFF. The DNA for the CDR3 is TGTGCCAGCAGCTTAGGAGACAGCCTGAACACTGAAGCTTTCTTT.